This paragraph covers one T cell receptor beta chain sequence. Profiled with immunoSEQ multiplex PCR; TCRdb holds only in-frame clones, not every one. The table includes roughly 80,000 clones, just under 95% detected once. Excluded were patients having autoimmune disease history or systemic immunosuppression. This sample was included in a study of OX40 agonist ivuxolimab in advanced cancers. CDR1 is SGHNT, CDR2 YYREEE, per germline (reference sequence). The CDR3 totals 15 residues. J was trimmed by 5 bases and V by 3 bases; bases with no gene match: 4. The chain recombines TRBV5-4 with TRBJ2-2, with 10 nucleotides matching TRBD2. The specimen comprised CD4+ or CD8+ T cells sorted from blood, sampled in a trial of the OX40 agonist ivuxolimab. This TCR was recovered from an adult with an advanced solid tumor such as melanoma, head and neck, liver or kidney cancer. CDR3 loop: CASSSSGGGTGELFF. Written as DNA, the CDR3 is TGTGCCAGCAGCTCGAGCGGGGGGGGTACCGGGGAGCTGTTTTTT.